One TCR beta chain is described in this entry. Its antigen remains unidentified. CD4+ T cells from unexposed donors were obtained before the COVID-19 pandemic (2011-2018). The cells were cultured for around ten days before CD4+ T cells were isolated. Assay: immunoSEQ multiplex PCR; the TCRdb copy retains only in-frame clones and omits some. The sample shows about 22,000 clones, just under 75% of them seen only once. This entry comes from a study of CD4 T cells in relation to SARS-CoV-2 and coronaviruses. The V and J ends lost 6 bases and 6 bases respectively, with 15 bases between them. The germline gives CDR1 LGHDT, CDR2 YNNKEL (reference sequence). This CDR3 has 15 residues. Study outcomes and limitations: About 64% of donors had memory CD4+ clonotypes crossrecognizing SARS-CoV-2 and common cold coronavirus spike.

This chain links TRBV3-1 (or the pseudogene TRBV3-2) with TRBJ1-6, with a tentative D call TRBD1 (6 bases). The source of this sequence is a human donor in good health. The specimen sequenced was CD4+ T cells from PBMCs, cultured in vitro. CDR3 sequence (DNA): TGTGCCAGCAGTATGGGGGCCGGGACTAATTCACCCCTCCACTTT. As protein: CASSMGAGTNSPLHF.